The present TCR beta chain was sequenced within a study of shared clonotypes between healthy human individuals. TCRdb keeps only in-frame clones here, not all; method: immunoSEQ multiplex PCR. Among about 110,000 clones, roughly two thirds were seen once, and the ten largest hold more than 20%. Germline CDR1 and CDR2: SGHAT and FQDESV (reference sequence). The germline V and J ends were trimmed by 5 bases and 6 bases, with 20 bases remaining between them. This CDR3 contains 15 residues. This clonotype was obtained from a woman aged 25 to 39 in good health. The sample was memory CD8+ T cells sorted from blood. The subset: CD45RO+ cells pooled with CCR7-negative TemRA cells. This rearrangement joins TRBV11-1 to TRBJ2-7, with D possibly matching TRBD2 (5 bases). CDR3 nucleotides: TGTGCCAGCAGCCTGCGGTGGGTACGAGGGAGCGAGCAGTACTTC. This sequence encodes CASSLRWVRGSEQYF.